This T cell receptor beta chain was sequenced for a study of cytomegalovirus exposure and HLA in healthy donors. Study-level findings and limits: Some 150 TCR beta chains were listed as cytomegalovirus-associated.

Notes on this clone: Its cognate antigen is unknown.

It was the 120-subject validation cohort, separate from the roughly 700-subject first cohort, to which the donors belonged. The data were produced by immunoSEQ multiplex PCR, yet TCRdb's version contains in-frame clones alone and is incomplete. The sample has some 76,000 clones; roughly 94% are singletons. This CDR3 contains 20 residues. The trim removed 1 base at V and 2 bases at J, leaving 11 bases unmatched. Germline CDR1 is SGHRS and CDR2 is YFSETQ. The sample was PBMCs. The receptor comes from a woman under 30 in good health and CMV-seronegative. The rearrangement joins TRBV5-1 to TRBJ2-1; 14 positions match TRBD2. The CDR3 bases are TGCGCCAGCAGCTTGAATATTGGGACTAGCGGGAGTATAGCCTACAATGAGCAGTTCTTC. The encoded protein is CASSLNIGTSGSIAYNEQFF.